The rows below give T cell receptor beta chains drawn from one sample of a study of T cell changes during pregnancy in multiple sclerosis. The protocol was immunoSEQ multiplex PCR, while the TCRdb copy is restricted to in-frame clones and leaves out a portion. The repertoire includes tens of thousands of clones, roughly 90% of them detected once, and 0.64% sits in the top ten. The source material was CD4+ T cells from peripheral blood mononuclear cells, sampled after pregnancy. Receptors were obtained from a female donor with multiple sclerosis, enrolled in a pregnancy study. CDR3s include the opening cysteine and the closing phenylalanine or tryptophan. Fields, in order: J gene, V gene, clone size, D gene, CDR3 protein, CDR3 DNA. D genes are given only for firm matches. Clone size is stated in some rows and not others, as once, few, many or a class when expanded.

J: TRBJ1-5; V: TRBV7-2; size: -; D: TRBD1; CDR3: CASSPPRTGGNQPQHF; DNA: TGTGCCAGCAGCCCACCCCGAACAGGGGGCAATCAGCCCCAGCATTTT
J: TRBJ1-3; V: TRBV7-3; size: -; D: -; CDR3: CASSFGGPGNTIYF; DNA: TGTGCCAGCAGCTTTGGGGGCCCCGGAAACACCATATATTTT
J: TRBJ2-7; V: TRBV2; size: -; D: -; CDR3: CASSLPQVPYEQYF; DNA: TGTGCCAGCAGTCTGCCACAGGTACCCTACGAGCAGTACTTC
J: TRBJ1-4; V: TRBV7-2; size: -; D: TRBD1; CDR3: CASSGMGQGNEKLFF; DNA: TGTGCCAGCAGCGGGATGGGACAGGGGAATGAAAAACTGTTTTTT
J: TRBJ1-3; V: TRBV18; size: -; D: -; CDR3: CASSPDRRSGNTVYF; DNA: TGTGCCAGCTCACCCGATCGGCGGTCTGGAAACACCGTATATTTT
J: TRBJ2-7; V: TRBV7-2; size: -; D: -; CDR3: CASSLVGGGTYEQYF; DNA: TGTGCCAGCAGCTTAGTAGGGGGGGGGACTTACGAGCAGTACTTC
J: TRBJ1-1; V: TRBV6-5; size: -; D: TRBD1; CDR3: CASTGQGAVTEAFF; DNA: TGTGCCAGCACCGGACAGGGGGCGGTCACTGAAGCTTTCTTT
J: TRBJ1-1; V: TRBV7-8; size: -; D: TRBD1; CDR3: CASSLETGYGNTEAFF; DNA: TGTGCCAGCAGCTTAGAGACAGGGTACGGGAACACTGAAGCTTTCTTT
J: TRBJ1-1; V: TRBV7-3; size: -; D: TRBD1; CDR3: CASSLSVDSLRGTEAFF; DNA: TGTGCCAGCAGCTTAAGCGTAGACAGCCTCAGGGGGACTGAAGCTTTCTTT
J: TRBJ2-7; V: TRBV4-3; size: -; D: -; CDR3: CASSLRGGSYEQYF; DNA: TGCGCCAGCAGCCTAAGAGGCGGGTCCTACGAGCAGTACTTC
J: TRBJ1-1; V: TRBV5-4; size: -; D: TRBD1; CDR3: CASRKDRATLNTEAFF; DNA: TGTGCCAGCAGGAAGGACAGGGCGACCCTGAACACTGAAGCTTTCTTT
J: TRBJ1-1; V: TRBV5-4; size: -; D: -; CDR3: CASSQQGGYTEAFF; DNA: TGTGCCAGCAGCCAACAGGGAGGGTACACTGAAGCTTTCTTT
J: TRBJ2-6; V: TRBV15; size: once; D: -; CDR3: CATSVQGGSSGANVLTF; DNA: TGTGCCACCAGCGTCCAGGGGGGTAGCTCTGGGGCCAACGTCCTGACTTTC
J: TRBJ2-5; V: TRBV7-2; size: -; D: -; CDR3: CASSLTVDTLQETQYF; DNA: TGTGCCAGCAGCTTAACAGTGGACACACTCCAAGAGACCCAGTACTTC
J: TRBJ2-2; V: TRBV6-1; size: -; D: -; CDR3: CASSEGDALGDTGELFF; DNA: TGTGCCAGCAGTGAAGGCGATGCCCTAGGGGACACCGGGGAGCTGTTTTTT
J: TRBJ2-2; V: TRBV6-4; size: -; D: TRBD2; CDR3: CASSAMGLANTGELFF; DNA: TGTGCCAGCAGTGCCATGGGACTAGCCAATACCGGGGAGCTGTTTTTT
J: TRBJ1-5; V: TRBV29-1; size: -; D: -; CDR3: CSVESENQPQHF; DNA: TGCAGCGTTGAATCCGAGAATCAGCCCCAGCATTTT
J: TRBJ2-3; V: TRBV6-5; size: -; D: -; CDR3: CASRLGQGTDTQYF; DNA: TGTGCCAGCAGGTTGGGTCAGGGCACAGATACGCAGTATTTT
J: TRBJ1-5; V: TRBV27; size: -; D: -; CDR3: CASSSHRVNQPQHF; DNA: TGTGCCAGCAGTTCCCACAGGGTTAATCAGCCCCAGCATTTT
J: TRBJ2-3; V: TRBV4-3; size: -; D: TRBD1; CDR3: CASSQQGVPTDTQYF; DNA: TGCGCCAGCAGCCAACAGGGGGTTCCCACAGATACGCAGTATTTT
J: TRBJ2-7; V: TRBV10-3; size: -; D: -; CDR3: CAISESRSEQYF; DNA: TGTGCCATCAGTGAGTCAAGGAGCGAGCAGTACTTC
J: TRBJ1-1; V: TRBV18; size: -; D: -; CDR3: CASSPSGIPTGLGGAFF; DNA: TGTGCCAGCTCACCCTCCGGGATACCCACCGGGCTGGGTGGAGCTTTCTTT
J: TRBJ1-5; V: TRBV7-8; size: -; D: -; CDR3: CASSSQGYQPQHF; DNA: TGTGCCAGCAGCTCACAGGGATATCAGCCCCAGCATTTT
J: TRBJ2-5; V: TRBV20-1; size: -; D: -; CDR3: CSAVRQETQYF; DNA: TGCAGTGCTGTCCGTCAAGAGACCCAGTACTTC
J: TRBJ2-3; V: TRBV5-4; size: many; D: -; CDR3: CASSSAGADTQYF; DNA: TGTGCCAGCAGCTCCGCGGGCGCAGATACGCAGTATTTT
J: TRBJ1-2; V: TRBV5-1; size: -; D: -; CDR3: CASSRPGLDYGYTF; DNA: TGCGCCAGCAGCCGACCGGGACTGGACTATGGCTACACCTTC
J: TRBJ2-1; V: TRBV5-1; size: -; D: -; CDR3: CASSWGRSPPYNEQFF; DNA: TGCGCCAGCAGCTGGGGCCGTTCGCCCCCCTACAATGAGCAGTTCTTC